This TCR beta chain was obtained from a study of OX40 agonist ivuxolimab in advanced cancers. Study at large: Those enrolled were about 82% male, with a mean age of 60 years and ages from 23 to 79. About 40% of patients had received prior checkpoint inhibitor therapy.

The study's findings and limits: Averaged across samples, CD8+ T cells carried more expanded clones than CD4+ did. Circulating CD4+ and CD8+ T cells showed clonal expansion by week 6 at 0.1 to 3.0 mg/kg.

Repertoires were generated with immunoSEQ multiplex PCR, while TCRdb's copy carries only in-frame clones and drops some. The repertoire includes about 79,000 clones, 70% to 85% of them detected once, and more than 3.5% sits in the top ten. Of note for this clone: Its antigen remains unknown.

The TCR originated in an adult with an advanced solid tumor such as melanoma, head and neck, liver or kidney cancer. The material sequenced was CD4+ or CD8+ T cells sorted from blood, taken in a trial of the OX40 agonist ivuxolimab.

The chain's CDR3 is CASRETSGFYEQYF. Written as DNA, the CDR3 is TGCGCCAGCAGGGAGACTAGCGGGTTCTACGAGCAGTACTTC. The rearrangement uses TRBV5-1 and TRBJ2-7; 10 nucleotides match TRBD2. Trimming cost V 5 bases and J 3 bases; bases outside gene matches: 5. The CDR3 totals 14 residues. Germline V gene data show CDR1 as SGHRS and CDR2 as YFSETQ. Based on the CDR3 plus reference TRBV5-1 and TRBJ2-7, the full variable domain is KAGVTQTPRYLIKTRGQQVTLSCSPISGHRSVSWYQQTPGQGLQFLFEYFSETQRNKGNFPGRFSGRQFSNSRSEMNVSTLELGDSALYLCASRETSGFYEQYFGPGTRLTVT.